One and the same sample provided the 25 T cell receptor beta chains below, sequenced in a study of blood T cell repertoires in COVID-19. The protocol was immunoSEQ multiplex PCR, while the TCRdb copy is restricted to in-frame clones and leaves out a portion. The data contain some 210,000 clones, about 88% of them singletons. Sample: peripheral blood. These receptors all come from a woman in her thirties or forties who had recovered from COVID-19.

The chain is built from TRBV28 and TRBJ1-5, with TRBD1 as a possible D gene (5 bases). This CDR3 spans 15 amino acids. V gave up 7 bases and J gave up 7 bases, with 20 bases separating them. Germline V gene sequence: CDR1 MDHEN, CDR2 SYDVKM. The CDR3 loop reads CASTLGGIRTQPQHF. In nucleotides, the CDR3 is TGTGCCAGCACCCTGGGGGGGATAAGGACACAGCCCCAGCATTTT.

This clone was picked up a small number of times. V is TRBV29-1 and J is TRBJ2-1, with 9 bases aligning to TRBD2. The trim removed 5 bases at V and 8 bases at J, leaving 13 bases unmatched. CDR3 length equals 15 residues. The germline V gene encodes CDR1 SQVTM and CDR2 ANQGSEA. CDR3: CSVTILAGLVDEQFF. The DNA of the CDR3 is TGCAGCGTTACGATTCTAGCGGGACTAGTCGATGAGCAGTTCTTC.

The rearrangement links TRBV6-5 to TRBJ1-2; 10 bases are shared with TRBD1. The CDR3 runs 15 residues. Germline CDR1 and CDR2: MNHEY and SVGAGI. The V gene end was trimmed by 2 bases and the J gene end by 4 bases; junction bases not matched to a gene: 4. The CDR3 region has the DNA TGTGCCAGCAGTTACGGACAGGGGGTCTTCTATGGCTACACCTTC. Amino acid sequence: CASSYGQGVFYGYTF.

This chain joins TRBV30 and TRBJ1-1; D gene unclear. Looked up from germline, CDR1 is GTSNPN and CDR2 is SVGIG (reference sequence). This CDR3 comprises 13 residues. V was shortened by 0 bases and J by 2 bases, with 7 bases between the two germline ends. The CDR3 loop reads CAWSVSRNTEAFF. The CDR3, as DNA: TGTGCCTGGAGTGTTTCCAGAAACACTGAAGCTTTCTTT.

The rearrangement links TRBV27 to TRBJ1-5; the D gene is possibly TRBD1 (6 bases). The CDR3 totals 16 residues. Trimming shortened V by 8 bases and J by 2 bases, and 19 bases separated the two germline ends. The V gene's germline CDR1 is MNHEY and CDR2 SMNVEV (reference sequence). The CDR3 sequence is CASRKETGMGNQPQHF. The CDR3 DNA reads TGTGCCAGCCGAAAGGAAACAGGGATGGGCAATCAGCCCCAGCATTTT.

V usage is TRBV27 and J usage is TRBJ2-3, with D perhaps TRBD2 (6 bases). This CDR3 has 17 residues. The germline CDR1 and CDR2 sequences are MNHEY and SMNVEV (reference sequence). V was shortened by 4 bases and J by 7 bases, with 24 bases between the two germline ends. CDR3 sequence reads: CASSSSERERWGYTQYF. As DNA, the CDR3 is TGTGCCAGCAGTTCCTCTGAACGGGAGAGGTGGGGGTATACGCAGTATTTT.

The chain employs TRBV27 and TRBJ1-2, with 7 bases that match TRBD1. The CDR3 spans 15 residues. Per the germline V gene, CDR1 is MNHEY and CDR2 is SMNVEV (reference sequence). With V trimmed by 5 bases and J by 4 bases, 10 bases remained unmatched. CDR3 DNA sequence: TGTGCCAGCAGTGCCAGGGCAGGGGGTCTCTATGGCTACACCTTC. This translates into CASSARAGGLYGYTF.

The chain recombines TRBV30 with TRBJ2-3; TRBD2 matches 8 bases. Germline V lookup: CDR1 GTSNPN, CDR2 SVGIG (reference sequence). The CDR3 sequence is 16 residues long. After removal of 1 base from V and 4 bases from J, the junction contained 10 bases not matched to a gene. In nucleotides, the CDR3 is TGTGCCTGGAGTGGAAACAGCGGGAGTCGGGCAGATACGCAGTATTTT. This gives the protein CAWSGNSGSRADTQYF.

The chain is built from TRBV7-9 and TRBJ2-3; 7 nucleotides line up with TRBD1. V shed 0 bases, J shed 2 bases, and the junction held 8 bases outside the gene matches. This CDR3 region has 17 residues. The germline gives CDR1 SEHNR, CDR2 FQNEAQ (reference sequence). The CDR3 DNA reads TGTGCCAGCAGCTTAGCCCCAGCCGGGACAGCCACAGATACGCAGTATTTT. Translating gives CASSLAPAGTATDTQYF. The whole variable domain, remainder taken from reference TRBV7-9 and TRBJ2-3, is DTGVSQNPRHKITKRGQNVTFRCDPISEHNRLYWYRQTLGQGPEFLTYFQNEAQLEKSRLLSDRFSAERPKGSFSTLEIQRTEQGDSAMYLCASSLAPAGTATDTQYFGPGTRLTVL.

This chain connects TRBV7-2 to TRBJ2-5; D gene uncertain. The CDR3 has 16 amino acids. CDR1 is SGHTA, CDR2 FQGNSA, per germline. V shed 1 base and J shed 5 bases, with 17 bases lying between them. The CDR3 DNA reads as TGTGCCAGCAGCTTAGGGATTGACCCTCGCAGGGAGACCCAGTACTTC. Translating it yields CASSLGIDPRRETQYF. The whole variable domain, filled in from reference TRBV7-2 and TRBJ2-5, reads GAGVSQSPSNKVTEKGKDVELRCDPISGHTALYWYRQSLGQGLEFLIYFQGNSAPDKSGLPSDRFSAERTGGSVSTLTIQRTQQEDSAVYLCASSLGIDPRRETQYFGPGTRLLVL.

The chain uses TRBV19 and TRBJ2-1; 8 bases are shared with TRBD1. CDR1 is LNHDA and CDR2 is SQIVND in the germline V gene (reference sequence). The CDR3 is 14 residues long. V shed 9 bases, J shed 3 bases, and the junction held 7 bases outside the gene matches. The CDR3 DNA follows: TGTGCCAGCGCTAGACAGGGGATCTACAATGAGCAGTTCTTC. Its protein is CASARQGIYNEQFF.

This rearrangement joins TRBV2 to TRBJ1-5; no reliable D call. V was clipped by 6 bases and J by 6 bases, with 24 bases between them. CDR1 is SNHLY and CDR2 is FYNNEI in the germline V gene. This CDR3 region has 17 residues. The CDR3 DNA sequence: TGTGCCAGCAGCGATGTTCCAGGCGGGAATTGGGCTCAGCCCCAGCATTTT. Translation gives CASSDVPGGNWAQPQHF.

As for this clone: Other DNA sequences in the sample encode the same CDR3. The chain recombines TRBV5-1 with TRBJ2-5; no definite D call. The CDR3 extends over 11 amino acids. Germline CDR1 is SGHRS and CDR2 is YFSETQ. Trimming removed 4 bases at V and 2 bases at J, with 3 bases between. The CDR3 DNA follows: TGCGCCAGCAGCCTGCAAGAGACCCAGTACTTC. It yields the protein CASSLQETQYF.

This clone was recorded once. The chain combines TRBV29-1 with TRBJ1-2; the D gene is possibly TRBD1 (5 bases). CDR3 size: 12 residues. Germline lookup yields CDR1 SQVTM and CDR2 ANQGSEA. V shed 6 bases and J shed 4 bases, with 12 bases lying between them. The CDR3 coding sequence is TGCAGCGTAGATGACAGATCCTATGGCTACACCTTC. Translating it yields CSVDDRSYGYTF.

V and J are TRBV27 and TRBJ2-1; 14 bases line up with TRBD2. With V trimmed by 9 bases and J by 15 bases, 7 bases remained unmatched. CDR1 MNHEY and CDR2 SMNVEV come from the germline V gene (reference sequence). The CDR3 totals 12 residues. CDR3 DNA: TGTGCCAGTGGACTAGCGGGAGGACAAGGGTTCTTC. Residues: CASGLAGGQGFF.

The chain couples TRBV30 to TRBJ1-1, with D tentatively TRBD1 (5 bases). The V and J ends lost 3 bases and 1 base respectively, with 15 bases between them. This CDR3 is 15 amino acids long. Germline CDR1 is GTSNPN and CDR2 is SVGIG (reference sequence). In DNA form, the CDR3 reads TGTGCCTGGAGCAGCGGAGGGGCGCCGAACACTGAAGCTTTCTTT. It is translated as CAWSSGGAPNTEAFF.

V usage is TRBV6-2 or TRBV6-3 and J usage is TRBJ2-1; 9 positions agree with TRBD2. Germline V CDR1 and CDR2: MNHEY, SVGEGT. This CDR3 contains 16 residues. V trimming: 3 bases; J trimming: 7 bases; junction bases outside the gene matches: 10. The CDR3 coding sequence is TGTGCCAGCAGTTATTCGACTAGCGGATGGGGTAATGAGCAGTTCTTC. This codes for CASSYSTSGWGNEQFF.

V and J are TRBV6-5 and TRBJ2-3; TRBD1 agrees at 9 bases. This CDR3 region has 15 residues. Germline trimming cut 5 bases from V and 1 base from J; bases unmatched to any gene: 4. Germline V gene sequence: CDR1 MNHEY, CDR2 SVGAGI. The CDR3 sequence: CASSPDRGRTDTQYF. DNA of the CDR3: TGTGCCAGCAGTCCGGACAGGGGTCGCACAGATACGCAGTATTTT.

The CDR3 DNA reads as TGTGCCAGCAGTTACGGCGGGAGGGACACCGGGGAGCTGTTTTTT. It yields the protein CASSYGGRDTGELFF. V usage is TRBV6-6 and J usage is TRBJ2-2; 9 bases match TRBD2. The CDR3 spans 15 residues. The V gene end was trimmed by 2 bases and the J gene end by 3 bases; junction bases not matched to a gene: 1. Germline V gives CDR1 MNHNY, CDR2 SVGAGI (reference sequence).

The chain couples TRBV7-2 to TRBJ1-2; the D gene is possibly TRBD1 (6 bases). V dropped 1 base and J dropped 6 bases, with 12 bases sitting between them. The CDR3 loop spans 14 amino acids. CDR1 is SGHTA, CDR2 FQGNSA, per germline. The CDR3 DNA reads TGTGCCAGCAGCTTAGTTGCGGCAGGGGATGGCTACACCTTC. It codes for CASSLVAAGDGYTF.

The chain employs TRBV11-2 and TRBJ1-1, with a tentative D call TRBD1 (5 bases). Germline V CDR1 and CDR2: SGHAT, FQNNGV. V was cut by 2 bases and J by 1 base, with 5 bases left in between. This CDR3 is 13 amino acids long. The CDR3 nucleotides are TGTGCCAGCAGCTTACAGGGGAACACTGAAGCTTTCTTT. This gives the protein CASSLQGNTEAFF.

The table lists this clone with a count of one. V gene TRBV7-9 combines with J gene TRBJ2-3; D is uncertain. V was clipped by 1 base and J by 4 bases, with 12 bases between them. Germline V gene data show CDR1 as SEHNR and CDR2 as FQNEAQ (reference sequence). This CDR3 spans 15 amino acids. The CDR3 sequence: CASSLVSSHPDTQYF. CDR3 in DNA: TGTGCCAGCAGCTTAGTGTCTAGTCACCCAGATACGCAGTATTTT.

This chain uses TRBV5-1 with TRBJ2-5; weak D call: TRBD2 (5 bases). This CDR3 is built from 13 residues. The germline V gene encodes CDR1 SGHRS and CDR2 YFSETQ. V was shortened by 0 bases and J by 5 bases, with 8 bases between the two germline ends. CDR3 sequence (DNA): TGCGCCAGCAGCTTGGGATCGGGGGAGACCCAGTACTTC. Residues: CASSLGSGETQYF.

For the CDR3, the DNA is TGTGCCAGCAGCGGGACAGTCTACGAGCAGTACTTC. Its protein is CASSGTVYEQYF. V and J are TRBV2 and TRBJ2-7; 7 bases align to TRBD1. J gave up 3 bases and V 6 bases, and 2 bases lay outside the gene matches. Germline-derived CDR1 and CDR2 are SNHLY and FYNNEI. There are 12 residues in the CDR3. The whole variable domain, remainder taken from reference TRBV2 and TRBJ2-7, is EPEVTQTPSHQVTQMGQEVILRCVPISNHLYFYWYRQILGQKVEFLVSFYNNEISEKSEIFDDQFSVERPDGSNFTLKIRSTKLEDSAMYFCASSGTVYEQYFGPGTRLTVT.

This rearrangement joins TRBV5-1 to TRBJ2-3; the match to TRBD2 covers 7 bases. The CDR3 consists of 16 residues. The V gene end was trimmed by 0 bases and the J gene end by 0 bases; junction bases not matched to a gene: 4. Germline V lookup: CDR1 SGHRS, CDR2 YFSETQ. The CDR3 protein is CASSLGGGRSTDTQYF. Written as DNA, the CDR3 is TGCGCCAGCAGCTTGGGGGGCGGGAGAAGCACAGATACGCAGTATTTT.